This passage covers 22 T cell receptor beta chains from one sample sequenced in a study of cytomegalovirus exposure and HLA in healthy donors. PCR used 60 Vbeta primers and 13 Jbeta primers. Profiled with immunoSEQ multiplex PCR; TCRdb holds only in-frame clones, not every one. The sample lists 100,000 to 150,000 clones, 80% occurring once. Sequences were obtained from PBMCs. These receptors were taken from a man aged 35 to 55 in good health and CMV-seronegative.

The rearrangement links TRBV5-8 to TRBJ1-3; 7 bases agree with TRBD1. V trimming: 4 bases; J trimming: 8 bases; junction bases outside the gene matches: 18. The V gene's germline CDR1 is SGHTS and CDR2 YDEGEE. The CDR3 length is 17 residues. The CDR3 nucleotides are TGTGCCAGCAGCCCTAGACAGGGAACCCAAATCTGGGACACCATATATTTT. Protein product: CASSPRQGTQIWDTIYF.

The chain links TRBV21-1 to TRBJ2-7; the DNA was not used to check the table's D call, TRBD1. TRBV21-1 is given as a pseudogene. There are 17 residues in the CDR3. CDR3 amino acids: CASSNRDRETPMYEQYF. Written as DNA, the CDR3 is TGTGCCAGCAGCAACCGGGACAGGGAAACCCCCATGTACGAGCAGTACTTC.

This clone was seen once. This chain uses TRBV5-1 with TRBJ2-2; no clear D. Germline values: CDR1 SGHRS, CDR2 YFSETQ. The CDR3 sequence is 15 residues long. V was cut by 3 bases and J by 1 base, with 10 bases left in between. CDR3 nucleotide sequence: TGCGCCAGCAGCTCTCCTTCCCGGAACACCGGGGAGCTGTTTTTT. This codes for CASSSPSRNTGELFF.

V usage is TRBV7-8 and J usage is TRBJ1-5; D may be TRBD1 (5 bases). Germline values: CDR1 SGHVS, CDR2 FQNEAQ. There are 13 residues in the CDR3. Trimming removed 7 bases at V and 4 bases at J, with 11 bases between. Written as DNA, the CDR3 is TGTGCCAGCACCCTGACAGAAAATCAGCCCCAGCATTTT. Translating it yields CASTLTENQPQHF. Complete variable domain (other parts from reference TRBV7-8 and TRBJ1-5): GAGVSQSPRYKVAKRGQDVALRCDPISGHVSLFWYQQALGQGPEFLTYFQNEAQLDKSGLPSDRFFAERPEGSVSTLKIQRTQQEDSAVYLCASTLTENQPQHFGDGTRLSIL.

The CDR3 loop is CARAYSDTQYF. The CDR3 DNA is TGTGCCAGGGCGTATAGCGATACGCAGTATTTT. This rearrangement joins TRBV2 to TRBJ2-3; no definite D call. The CDR3 loop spans 11 amino acids. The V gene's germline CDR1 is SNHLY and CDR2 FYNNEI. V was trimmed by 9 bases and J by 6 bases, leaving 10 bases between them.

The rearrangement uses TRBV6-5 and TRBJ2-3; D gene ambiguous. CDR3 size: 13 residues. Germline lookup yields CDR1 MNHEY and CDR2 SVGAGI. CDR3 region: CACWAPNTDTQYF. The CDR3 region has the DNA TGTGCTTGTTGGGCTCCTAACACAGATACGCAGTATTTT.

The V gene is TRBV5-4, the J gene TRBJ2-6; perhaps TRBD2 as D (6 bases). The V and J ends lost 5 bases and 5 bases respectively, with 23 bases between them. The CDR3 consists of 18 residues. Per the germline V gene, CDR1 is SGHNT and CDR2 is YYREEE (reference sequence). The CDR3 DNA follows: TGTGCCAGCAGTCAACCTGGGCGGGGTTTGAGTCGGGCCAACGTCCTGACTTTC. It translates to CASSQPGRGLSRANVLTF.

This chain joins TRBV5-4 and TRBJ2-1, with 7 positions matching TRBD2. Germline lookup yields CDR1 SGHNT and CDR2 YYREEE (reference sequence). V trimming: 2 bases; J trimming: 0 bases; junction bases outside the gene matches: 2. The CDR3 runs to 15 residues. CDR3 DNA sequence: TGTGCCAGCAGCTTCGGGGGGTACTCCTACAATGAGCAGTTCTTC. Translated, it gives CASSFGGYSYNEQFF. The whole variable domain, remainder taken from reference TRBV5-4 and TRBJ2-1, is ETGVTQSPTHLIKTRGQQVTLRCSSQSGHNTVSWYQQALGQGPQFIFQYYREEENGRGNFPPRFSGLQFPNYSSELNVNALELDDSALYLCASSFGGYSYNEQFFGPGTRLTVL.

The chain uses TRBV30 and TRBJ2-7, with unresolved D. This CDR3 is 12 amino acids long. V was trimmed by 2 bases and J by 3 bases, leaving 8 bases between them. Per germline, CDR1 GTSNPN and CDR2 SVGIG (reference sequence). CDR3 sequence: CAWSPSFYEQYF. The CDR3 DNA follows: TGTGCCTGGAGTCCCTCCTTCTACGAGCAGTACTTC.

The rearrangement links TRBV18 to TRBJ1-1; D is perhaps TRBD1 (5 bases). The V gene's germline CDR1 is KGHSH and CDR2 LQKENI. The CDR3 has 12 amino acids. The V end lost 3 bases, the J end lost 7 bases, and 9 bases lay between the germline ends. The CDR3 DNA follows: TGTGCCAGCTCACCTTCAGGGAATGAAGCTTTCTTT. It specifies CASSPSGNEAFF.

CDR3 DNA: TGCGCCAGCAGCCAGGGGTTAGATACGCAGTATTTT. This gives the protein CASSQGLDTQYF. The chain combines TRBV5-1 with TRBJ2-3; maybe TRBD1 (6 bases). There are 12 residues in the CDR3. Trimming left V 4 bases short and J 5 bases short, with 8 bases between. Germline values: CDR1 SGHRS, CDR2 YFSETQ. Full variable domain (rest looked up from reference TRBV5-1 and TRBJ2-3): KAGVTQTPRYLIKTRGQQVTLSCSPISGHRSVSWYQQTPGQGLQFLFEYFSETQRNKGNFPGRFSGRQFSNSRSEMNVSTLELGDSALYLCASSQGLDTQYFGPGTRLTVL.

The V call is TRBV2, the J call TRBJ1-5; 7 bases match TRBD1. V trimming: 8 bases; J trimming: 6 bases; junction bases outside the gene matches: 7. Germline assignment: CDR1 SNHLY and CDR2 FYNNEI. This CDR3 region has 13 residues. The CDR3 sequence: CASVDRAGQPQHF. CDR3 nucleotides: TGTGCCAGCGTTGACAGGGCCGGTCAGCCCCAGCATTTT.

V usage is TRBV9 and J usage is TRBJ2-7; a weak D match, TRBD2 (5 bases). Deletions cut 0 bases from V and 0 bases from J, with 13 bases between. This CDR3 has 16 residues. Germline lookup yields CDR1 SGDLS and CDR2 YYNGEE. The CDR3 loop is CASSVGPRGTSYEQYF. The CDR3 DNA reads as TGTGCCAGCAGCGTAGGGCCCCGGGGAACCTCCTACGAGCAGTACTTC.

The J gene is TRBJ1-2, the V gene TRBV5-5; 10 bases are shared with TRBD1. After removal of 0 bases from V and 4 bases from J, the junction contained 0 bases not matched to a gene. The CDR3 is 14 amino acids. CDR1 is SGHKS, CDR2 YYEKEE, per germline (reference sequence). The CDR3 sequence: CASSLGQGAYGYTF. The CDR3 nucleotides are TGTGCCAGCAGCTTGGGACAGGGGGCCTATGGCTACACCTTC. Complete variable domain (other parts from reference TRBV5-5 and TRBJ1-2): DAGVTQSPTHLIKTRGQQVTLRCSPISGHKSVSWYQQVLGQGPQFIFQYYEKEERGRGNFPDRFSARQFPNYSSELNVNALLLGDSALYLCASSLGQGAYGYTFGSGTRLTVV.

The chain employs TRBV5-1 and TRBJ2-1, with a tentative D call TRBD1 (5 bases). Germline V gives CDR1 SGHRS, CDR2 YFSETQ. Trimming took 4 bases from V and 6 from J, leaving 14 bases between them. The CDR3 contains 14 residues. CDR3 protein: CASSPQTVGNEQFF. The DNA of the CDR3 is TGCGCCAGCAGCCCCCAGACAGTGGGCAATGAGCAGTTCTTC.

The rearrangement links TRBV2 to TRBJ2-3, with 11 bases aligning to TRBD1. The CDR3 has 15 amino acids. The germline gives CDR1 SNHLY, CDR2 FYNNEI. V lost 6 bases, J lost 2 bases, and 4 bases stayed unmatched. CDR3 sequence reads: CASRGQGGITDTQYF. The CDR3 DNA is TGTGCCAGCAGGGGACAGGGGGGGATCACAGATACGCAGTATTTT.

This clone was counted once. J is TRBJ2-3 and V is TRBV18; 8 nucleotides agree with TRBD2. The CDR3 totals 15 residues. The V and J ends lost 3 bases and 4 bases, in that order; junction bases with no gene match: 6. CDR1 and CDR2 from the germline V gene are KGHSH and LQKENI. The CDR3 DNA follows: TGTGCCAGCTCACCCCCGGGAGGGCTGCCAGATACGCAGTATTTT. Its translation is CASSPPGGLPDTQYF.

The rearrangement links TRBV10-3 to TRBJ2-6, with a tentative D call TRBD1 (5 bases). V shed 7 bases and J shed 5 bases, with 15 bases lying between them. Germline V gene sequence: CDR1 ENHRY, CDR2 SYGVKD. The CDR3 covers 15 residues. The CDR3 coding sequence is TGTGCCATCACCCAGGGTAGGGCTAGGGCCAACGTCCTGACTTTC. It translates to CAITQGRARANVLTF.

V gene TRBV28 combines with J gene TRBJ1-2; unclear D gene. CDR1 is MDHEN, CDR2 SYDVKM, per germline. CDR3 size: 15 residues. The V end was cut by 1 base, the J end by 1 base, with 10 bases between. CDR3 DNA sequence: TGTGCCAGCAGTTTATCATGGGCTAATAACTATGGCTACACCTTC. Its translation is CASSLSWANNYGYTF.

This sequence joins TRBV18 and TRBJ2-7; 10 bases fit TRBD2. The CDR3 has 15 amino acids. The germline gives CDR1 KGHSH, CDR2 LQKENI. The V gene end was trimmed by 3 bases and the J gene end by 0 bases; junction bases not matched to a gene: 2. CDR3 sequence: CASSPLAGDSYEQYF. The CDR3 nucleotides read TGTGCCAGCTCACCTCTAGCGGGAGACTCCTACGAGCAGTACTTC.

The chain joins TRBV5-1 to TRBJ1-1; TRBD1 matches at 10 bases. Germline trimming cut 5 bases from V and 3 bases from J; bases unmatched to any gene: 10. Germline V gene lookup returns CDR1 SGHRS and CDR2 YFSETQ. The length of the CDR3 is 16 residues. The CDR3: CASRDLTGGRDTEAFF. In DNA form, the CDR3 reads TGCGCCAGCAGAGATCTGACAGGGGGCCGGGACACTGAAGCTTTCTTT.

The chain uses TRBV6-5 and TRBJ2-7, with TRBD1 matching over 8 bases. The germline V gene encodes CDR1 MNHEY and CDR2 SVGAGI. The length of the CDR3 is 14 residues. V shed 5 bases, J shed 5 bases, and the junction held 8 bases outside the gene matches. The CDR3 region has the DNA TGTGCCAGCAGTAAAAAGACAGGGGTCCACGAGCAGTACTTC. Residues: CASSKKTGVHEQYF.